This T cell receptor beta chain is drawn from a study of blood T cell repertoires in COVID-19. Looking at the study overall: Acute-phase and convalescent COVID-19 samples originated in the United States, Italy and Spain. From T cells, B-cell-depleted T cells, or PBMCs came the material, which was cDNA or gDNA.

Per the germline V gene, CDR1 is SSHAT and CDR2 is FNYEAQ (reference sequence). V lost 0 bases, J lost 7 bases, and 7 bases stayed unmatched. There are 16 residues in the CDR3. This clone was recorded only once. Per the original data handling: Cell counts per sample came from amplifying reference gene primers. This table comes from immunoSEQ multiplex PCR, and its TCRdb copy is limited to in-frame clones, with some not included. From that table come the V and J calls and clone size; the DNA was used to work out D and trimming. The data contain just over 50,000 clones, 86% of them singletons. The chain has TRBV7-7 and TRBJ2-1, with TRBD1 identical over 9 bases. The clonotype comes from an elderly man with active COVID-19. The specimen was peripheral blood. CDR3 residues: CASSLADRGVKNEQFF. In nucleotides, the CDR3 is TGTGCCAGCAGCTTAGCGGACAGGGGTGTAAAAAATGAGCAGTTCTTC.